This T cell receptor (beta chain) came from a study of response to subunit inactivated influenza vaccine. Study conclusions and caveats: With each seasonal influenza vaccination, the authors suggested, few new T cells are recruited.

The CDR3 runs to 16 residues. The germline V gene encodes CDR1 KGHSH and CDR2 LQKENI. V lost 0 bases and J lost 3; bases outside the gene matches: 5. TCRdb itself ran the RT-PCR reads through MiXCR, one entry per CDR3 protein. In the table there are hundreds of thousands of distinct CDR3 sequences, less than 20% of which are singletons. Worth noting for this clonotype: Its matching antigen is unknown.

This sequence was found in a man aged 50 to 59 who received an inactivated influenza vaccine. This rearrangement joins TRBV18 to TRBJ2-7, with TRBD1 matching over 10 bases. The specimen comprised PBMCs from blood, sampled 5 days after vaccination. The CDR3 DNA follows: TGTGCCAGCTCACCACCGAGAGGGACAGGGGACTACGAGCAGTACTTC. It yields the protein CASSPPRGTGDYEQYF.